One and the same sample provided the 17 T cell receptor beta chains below, sequenced in a study of control samples from healthy donors and cancer patients. Method: immunoSEQ multiplex PCR; TCRdb's copy keeps in-frame clones and lacks some. The sample has some 80,000 clones; approximately 89% are singletons. The sequencing sample was made of blood. Receptors were obtained from a man aged 50-59 years in good health.

V and J are TRBV15 and TRBJ2-3; 7 bases map to TRBD2. The CDR3 length is 14 residues. The V and J ends lost 5 bases and 6 bases, in that order; junction bases with no gene match: 8. Germline V gene data show CDR1 as LNHNV and CDR2 as YYDKDF (reference sequence). The CDR3 DNA follows: TGTGCCACCAGCCCTGGGTGGGGGGGGGATACGCAGTATTTT. It codes for CATSPGWGGDTQYF.

This clone was observed a single time. The chain links TRBV2 to TRBJ2-7; D unclear. Trimming left V 1 base short and J 3 bases short, with 10 bases between. The CDR3 is 14 amino acids. Germline lookup yields CDR1 SNHLY and CDR2 FYNNEI. In nucleotides, the CDR3 is TGTGCCAGCAGTGAAGGGCCGACACGCTACGAGCAGTACTTC. It codes for CASSEGPTRYEQYF.

This chain connects TRBV11-2 to TRBJ1-4; the D gene is possibly TRBD1 (6 bases). This CDR3 is 15 amino acids long. Germline values: CDR1 SGHAT, CDR2 FQNNGV. V lost 6 bases, J lost 10 bases, and 21 bases lay in between. The CDR3 coding sequence is TGTGCCAGCAGTCCCGGACAGAATAGTATGGGAAAACTGTTTTTT. Translation: CASSPGQNSMGKLFF.

The V and J genes are TRBV6-6 and TRBJ2-3, with TRBD1 matching over 9 bases. Germline values: CDR1 MNHNY, CDR2 SVGAGI (reference sequence). After removal of 6 bases from V and 4 bases from J, the junction contained 11 bases not matched to a gene. This CDR3 contains 16 residues. CDR3 loop: CASRGGTGLRADTQYF. The CDR3 DNA reads TGTGCCAGCAGGGGGGGGACAGGGCTAAGAGCAGATACGCAGTATTTT.

This clone occurred a few times. This chain uses TRBV10-1 with TRBJ1-1; D is undetermined. Trimming took off 2 bases at V and 0 bases at J, with 7 bases between the two ends. Germline lookup yields CDR1 WNHNN and CDR2 SYGVQD (reference sequence). The CDR3 is 14 amino acids. In DNA form, the CDR3 reads TGCGCCAGCAGTGAGAGACGGATGAACACTGAAGCTTTCTTT. Translating it yields CASSERRMNTEAFF.

V gene TRBV18 combines with J gene TRBJ1-2, with D possibly TRBD1 on 6 matching bases. V was clipped by 6 bases and J by 7 bases, with 18 bases between them. The V gene's germline CDR1 is KGHSH and CDR2 LQKENI. The CDR3 is made up of 14 amino acids. For the CDR3, the DNA is TGTGCCAGCTCGACCGGACAGTTCGTAGGTGGCTACACCTTC. Residues: CASSTGQFVGGYTF.

The rearrangement joins TRBV7-2 to TRBJ1-2, with D hard to call. V lost 2 bases, J lost 4 bases, and 5 bases lay in between. The CDR3 consists of 12 residues. From germline, CDR1 is SGHTA and CDR2 FQGNSA. Here the CDR3 DNA reads TGTGCCAGCAGCTTATCCAGCTATGGCTACACCTTC. Translation: CASSLSSYGYTF.

V and J are TRBV11-2 and TRBJ1-5; 7 bases align to TRBD1. The length of the CDR3 is 15 residues. V lost 0 bases to trimming and J lost 7 bases; unmatched junction nucleotides: 6. The V gene's germline CDR1 is SGHAT and CDR2 FQNNGV. CDR3 sequence reads: CASSLEAGGLQPQHF. CDR3 nucleotide sequence: TGTGCCAGCAGCTTAGAGGCAGGGGGGCTCCAGCCCCAGCATTTT.

There are a few counts of this clone. CDR3 amino acids: CASTRPGQRNTEAFF. CDR3 DNA sequence: TGTGCCAGTACCCGACCGGGACAGAGAAACACTGAAGCTTTCTTT. The chain links TRBV19 to TRBJ1-1; 7 bases line up with TRBD1. Germline trimming cut 7 bases from V and 2 bases from J; bases unmatched to any gene: 10. Germline values: CDR1 LNHDA, CDR2 SQIVND (reference sequence). The CDR3 has 15 amino acids.

The CDR3 nucleotides are TGTGCCAGCAGCCTCGGGACACTCGTGGGTGAGCAGTTCTTC. Amino acid sequence: CASSLGTLVGEQFF. This chain uses TRBV11-2 with TRBJ2-1, with D possibly being TRBD1 (6 bases). There are 14 residues in the CDR3. Trimming removed 5 bases at V and 9 bases at J, with 17 bases between. Germline assignment: CDR1 SGHAT and CDR2 FQNNGV. Full variable domain (outside the CDR3, taken from reference TRBV11-2 and TRBJ2-1): EAGVAQSPRYKIIEKRQSVAFWCNPISGHATLYWYQQILGQGPKLLIQFQNNGVVDDSQLPKDRFSAERLKGVDSTLKIQPAKLEDSAVYLCASSLGTLVGEQFFGPGTRLTVL.

The V and J genes are TRBV13 and TRBJ2-2; D is uncertain. The CDR3 spans 14 residues. V gave up 5 bases and J gave up 0 bases, with 7 bases separating them. Germline CDR1 and CDR2: PRHDT and FYEKMQ (reference sequence). The CDR3 is CASSKLTNTGELFF. The CDR3 nucleotides read TGTGCCAGCAGCAAACTGACGAACACCGGGGAGCTGTTTTTT.

In this sample, this clone turned up a few times. This sequence joins TRBV5-1 and TRBJ1-1; D perhaps matches TRBD1 (5 bases). The germline gives CDR1 SGHRS, CDR2 YFSETQ. The V gene lost 0 bases and the J gene lost 7 bases, with 13 bases spanning the gap. This CDR3 is built from 14 residues. The CDR3 reads CASSLVSGRVEAFF. CDR3 in DNA: TGCGCCAGCAGCTTGGTGTCGGGCAGGGTTGAAGCTTTCTTT. The whole variable domain, remainder taken from reference TRBV5-1 and TRBJ1-1, is KAGVTQTPRYLIKTRGQQVTLSCSPISGHRSVSWYQQTPGQGLQFLFEYFSETQRNKGNFPGRFSGRQFSNSRSEMNVSTLELGDSALYLCASSLVSGRVEAFFGQGTRLTVV.

The chain employs TRBV19 and TRBJ1-5; D not resolved. Germline values: CDR1 LNHDA, CDR2 SQIVND (reference sequence). V shed 6 bases and J shed 7 bases, with 13 bases lying between them. The CDR3 length is 13 residues. The CDR3 reads CASSREGKQPQHF. CDR3 nucleotides: TGTGCCAGTAGCCGGGAGGGAAAACAGCCCCAGCATTTT.

This clone was seen a handful of times. The chain joins TRBV5-1 to TRBJ1-1, with 8 bases lining up with TRBD1. Germline CDR1 SGHRS, CDR2 YFSETQ. The CDR3 is 14 amino acids. With 3 bases clipped from V and 6 bases from J, the junction kept 7 bases outside the gene matches. Here the CDR3 reads CASSSSGGWSEAFF. The CDR3 DNA is TGCGCCAGCAGCTCTTCAGGGGGCTGGTCTGAAGCTTTCTTT.

The chain is built from TRBV10-3 and TRBJ1-5; no definite D call. Germline V lookup: CDR1 ENHRY, CDR2 SYGVKD. V was shortened by 4 bases and J by 3 bases, with 7 bases between the two germline ends. The CDR3 runs to 13 residues. The CDR3 sequence: CAISGKPNQPQHF. The DNA for the CDR3 is TGTGCCATCAGTGGGAAGCCCAATCAGCCCCAGCATTTT.

This clone was picked up a small number of times. This chain uses TRBV10-2 with TRBJ1-1; D is unresolved. CDR3 length equals 12 residues. V gave up 5 bases and J gave up 5 bases, with 9 bases separating them. Germline lookup yields CDR1 WSHSY and CDR2 SAAADI. CDR3 sequence reads: CASSWSETEAFF. Written as DNA, the CDR3 is TGCGCCAGCAGTTGGTCCGAGACTGAAGCTTTCTTT.

The chain couples TRBV6-6 to TRBJ1-4, with D perhaps matching TRBD1 (5 bases). There are 14 residues in the CDR3. Trimming shortened V by 2 bases and J by 7 bases, and 11 bases separated the two germline ends. CDR1 is MNHNY, CDR2 SVGAGI, per germline (reference sequence). The CDR3 here is CASSYPRGGEKLFF. The CDR3 bases are TGTGCCAGCAGTTACCCTAGGGGCGGTGAAAAACTGTTTTTT.